Shown below are 10 T cell receptor beta chains from a single sample sequenced in a study of blood T cells in healthy people across ages. The authors ran a second PCR of roughly 6 to 12 cycles using a sample-barcoded 5' primer and a J-beta primer mix. TCRdb processed the 5' RACE reads anew with MiXCR; each CDR3 protein has one entry. The sample has about 680,000 distinct CDR3 sequences; roughly 49% are singletons. The sequenced material came from blood. The source of these receptors is a woman aged 60-75 years in good health.

The rearrangement links TRBV29-1 to TRBJ1-2, with 10 bases fitting TRBD1. Unmatched junction bases numbered 5, after V lost 5 bases and J lost 8 bases. The CDR3 totals 12 residues. Germline V gene lookup returns CDR1 SQVTM and CDR2 ANQGSEA. Here the CDR3 reads CSVRQGAAGYTF. The CDR3 nucleotides are TGCAGCGTTCGACAGGGGGCGGCCGGCTACACCTTC. Looking up the rest from reference TRBV29-1 and TRBJ1-2 gives the full variable domain: SAVISQKPSRDICQRGTSLTIQCQVDSQVTMMFWYRQQPGQSLTLIATANQGSEATYESGFVIDKFPISRPNLTFSTLTVSNMSPEDSSIYLCSVRQGAAGYTFGSGTRLTVV.

There are a few counts of this clonotype. This chain connects TRBV20-1 to TRBJ2-4; TRBD2 agrees at 12 bases. CDR1 and CDR2 (germline): DFQATT, SNEGSKA (reference sequence). V was clipped by 6 bases and J by 8 bases; unmatched bases: 8. CDR3 length: 14 amino acids. CDR3 loop: CSARLAGAFHIQYF. The CDR3 bases are TGCAGTGCAAGACTAGCGGGAGCTTTCCACATTCAGTACTTC.

This clonotype was observed a handful of times. The rearrangement links TRBV5-1 to TRBJ2-7; 8 bases are shared with TRBD1. The germline V gene has CDR1 SGHRS and CDR2 YFSETQ. J lost 3 bases, V lost 4 bases, and 9 bases had no gene match. This CDR3 comprises 15 residues. In nucleotides, the CDR3 is TGCGCCAGCAGCCCAATAGGACAGGGTGGCTACGAGCAGTACTTC. This codes for CASSPIGQGGYEQYF. The whole variable domain, remainder taken from reference TRBV5-1 and TRBJ2-7, is KAGVTQTPRYLIKTRGQQVTLSCSPISGHRSVSWYQQTPGQGLQFLFEYFSETQRNKGNFPGRFSGRQFSNSRSEMNVSTLELGDSALYLCASSPIGQGGYEQYFGPGTRLTVT.

The V call is TRBV28, the J call TRBJ2-1; tentatively, D is TRBD1 (6 bases). The V gene's germline CDR1 is MDHEN and CDR2 SYDVKM. The CDR3 is 16 residues long. With 5 bases removed from V and 5 bases from J, the gap between germline ends came to 19 bases. This CDR3 is CASSNQGPRTNNEQFF. Written as DNA, the CDR3 is TGTGCCAGCAGTAACCAGGGGCCTCGGACCAACAATGAGCAGTTCTTC. The entire variable domain, with the rest obtained from reference TRBV28 and TRBJ2-1, is as follows: DVKVTQSSRYLVKRTGEKVFLECVQDMDHENMFWYRQDPGLGLRLIYFSYDVKMKEKGDIPEGYSVSREKKERFSLILESASTNQTSMYLCASSNQGPRTNNEQFFGPGTRLTVL.

This clonotype has ten or more counts. V usage is TRBV20-1 and J usage is TRBJ2-3; 9 bases match TRBD1. The CDR3 consists of 15 residues. CDR1 DFQATT and CDR2 SNEGSKA come from the germline V gene (reference sequence). V lost 6 bases, J lost 5 bases, and 12 bases stayed unmatched. The CDR3: CSAPNPGTGKDTQYF. CDR3 nucleotides: TGCAGTGCCCCGAACCCTGGGACAGGGAAAGATACGCAGTATTTT.

The V and J genes are TRBV25-1 and TRBJ2-5; D unclear. Germline assignment: CDR1 MGHDK and CDR2 SYGVNS. Trimming took 4 bases from V and 5 from J, leaving 11 bases between them. The CDR3 contains 13 residues. The CDR3 region is CASSAGARETQYF. The CDR3 DNA reads TGTGCCAGCAGTGCCGGAGCCCGGGAGACCCAGTACTTC.

The chain links TRBV12-5 to TRBJ2-1, with D perhaps TRBD1 (5 bases). Judging by the DNA end, TRBJ2-7 fits better; the J call may be wrong. The CDR3 contains 12 residues. Germline values: CDR1 LGHNT, CDR2 FRNRAP. In DNA, the CDR3 is TGTGCTAGTACCGGACAAAACAATGAGCAGTACTTC. Translated, it gives CASTGQNNEQYF.

This clonotype was counted between two and nine times. This chain uses TRBV18 with TRBJ2-3; D might be TRBD1 (5 bases). The CDR3 totals 16 residues. V was clipped by 3 bases and J by 4 bases, with 17 bases between them. Looked up from germline, CDR1 is KGHSH and CDR2 is LQKENI. This chain's CDR3 is CASSPKQQGWADTQYF. CDR3 in DNA: TGTGCCAGCTCACCGAAACAGCAGGGATGGGCAGATACGCAGTATTTT.

This clonotype turned up a few times. The V and J genes are TRBV20-1 and TRBJ1-3; tentative D call: TRBD1 (6 bases). This CDR3 spans 14 amino acids. Germline V gene sequence: CDR1 DFQATT, CDR2 SNEGSKA (reference sequence). Trimming left V 5 bases short and J 7 bases short, with 18 bases between. CDR3 sequence: CSACLSQGCNTIYF. CDR3 DNA sequence: TGCAGTGCTTGCCTATCTCAGGGGTGCAACACCATATATTTT.

This chain joins TRBV4-2 and TRBJ2-1, with D possibly being TRBD2 (6 bases). V dropped 3 bases and J dropped 15 bases, with 18 bases sitting between them. The CDR3 runs to 13 residues. Germline V CDR1 and CDR2: LGHNA, YNFKEQ. The CDR3: CASSHPSGDSLFF. CDR3 bases: TGTGCCAGCAGCCATCCCTCGGGAGACTCCCTGTTCTTC.